The next 29 T cell receptor beta chains were all read from a single sample in a study of prognosis after radiotherapy for stage I lung cancer. Template was genomic DNA; TCR beta CDR3 amplified in two multiplex PCR rounds. Primers targeting each individual TRBV and TRBJ gene were applied in first-round PCR. In TCRdb, the multiplex PCR reads were re-called with MiXCR into one record per CDR3 protein. The sample consists of 11,000 to 15,000 distinct CDR3 sequences, about 30% of them appearing once. This material consisted of PBMCs, taken before or after stereotactic body radiation therapy (not recorded which). The origin of the receptors is a donor aged 50 or older with non-small cell lung cancer.

This chain links TRBV20-1 with TRBJ1-1; 8 nucleotides line up with TRBD1. V lost 3 bases, J lost 4 bases, and 4 bases stayed unmatched. The germline V gene has CDR1 DFQATT and CDR2 SNEGSKA (reference sequence). This CDR3 has 13 residues. Written as DNA, the CDR3 is TGCAGTGCTAGGACAGGGGTTGGCACTGAAGCTTTCTTT. This sequence encodes CSARTGVGTEAFF.

This clonotype was detected many times. J is TRBJ1-5 and V is TRBV28; TRBD1 matches at 8 bases. This CDR3 region has 13 residues. The germline CDR1 and CDR2 sequences are MDHEN and SYDVKM. CDR3 sequence reads: CAITRGPGQPQHF. CDR3 bases: TGTGCAATAACCAGGGGGCCGGGTCAGCCCCAGCATTTT.

This clonotype is labeled medium-sized (0.01 to 0.1%). This chain connects TRBV24-1 to TRBJ2-1; D call uncertain. Germline CDR1 is KGHDR and CDR2 is SFDVKD. CDR3 length: 15 amino acids. Trimming removed 7 bases at V and 2 bases at J, with 14 bases between. CDR3 DNA: TGTGCCACCAGCCCTAGGGCGGTTACCTACAATGAGCAGTTCTTC. This sequence encodes CATSPRAVTYNEQFF.

There are many counts of this clonotype. CDR3 loop: CASSARSLGDTQYF. CDR3 in DNA: TGCGCCAGCAGTGCCCGTTCCTTGGGAGATACGCAGTATTTT. The chain recombines TRBV10-2 with TRBJ2-3; D not certain. Trimming left V 4 bases short and J 5 bases short, with 13 bases between. There are 14 residues in the CDR3. Germline V gives CDR1 WSHSY, CDR2 SAAADI.

By share, this clonotype counts as medium-sized. The chain combines TRBV11-3 with TRBJ2-3; no definite D call. Germline V lookup: CDR1 SGHNT, CDR2 YENEEA. V was clipped by 0 bases and J by 11 bases, with 18 bases between them. The CDR3 has 15 residues. CDR3 sequence (DNA): TGTGCCAGCAGCTTAGATCATGGTTCAACGAAGAAGCAGTATTTT. This translates into CASSLDHGSTKKQYF.

There are many counts of this clonotype. The V gene is TRBV10-3, the J gene TRBJ1-6; no firm D call. The CDR3 has 13 amino acids. Trimming removed 4 bases from V and 5 bases from J, with 6 bases in between. CDR1 and CDR2 (germline): ENHRY, SYGVKD. The CDR3 nucleotides are TGTGCCATCAGTGGTAACGATAATTCACCCCTCCACTTT. Protein sequence: CAISGNDNSPLHF.

This clonotype was seen repeatedly, ten times or more. The chain combines TRBV19 with TRBJ1-2; tentatively, D is TRBD1 (6 bases). V dropped 5 bases and J dropped 4 bases, with 23 bases sitting between them. Germline values: CDR1 LNHDA, CDR2 SQIVND (reference sequence). This CDR3 spans 17 amino acids. The CDR3 protein is CASSPKRTGGVPYGYTF. DNA of the CDR3: TGTGCCAGTAGTCCAAAAAGGACCGGGGGCGTCCCCTATGGCTACACCTTC.

This clonotype was recorded at least ten times. The V call is TRBV28, the J call TRBJ2-7; D may be TRBD2 (5 bases). With 3 bases removed from V and 2 bases from J, the gap between germline ends came to 14 bases. This CDR3 is built from 15 residues. CDR1 MDHEN and CDR2 SYDVKM come from the germline V gene. The CDR3 DNA sequence: TGTGCCAGCAGTTTTATCTCGGGGAAAGCCTACGAGCAGTACTTC. It encodes CASSFISGKAYEQYF.

This clonotype was counted many times. The CDR3 region is CASSVDSTNEKLFF. The CDR3 bases are TGTGCCAGCAGCGTAGATTCAACTAATGAAAAACTGTTTTTT. V is TRBV7-9 and J is TRBJ1-4; D call uncertain. This CDR3 spans 14 amino acids. Trimming cost V 5 bases and J 0 bases, with 7 bases left between them. The germline V gene has CDR1 SEHNR and CDR2 FQNEAQ (reference sequence).

CDR3 nucleotides: TGTGCCAGCAACCGGGAGGGCCAAGAGACCCAGTACTTC. It specifies CASNREGQETQYF. The rearrangement joins TRBV6-1 to TRBJ2-5; 8 nucleotides line up with TRBD2. This CDR3 has 13 residues. Germline trimming cut 7 bases from V and 1 base from J; bases unmatched to any gene: 2. Germline assignment: CDR1 MNHNS and CDR2 SASEGT.

This clonotype was counted many times. The rearrangement uses TRBV20-1 and TRBJ2-1; 10 bases map to TRBD2. Germline CDR1 reads DFQATT; CDR2 reads SNEGSKA (reference sequence). The CDR3 sequence is 14 residues long. J was trimmed by 10 bases and V by 3 bases; bases with no gene match: 9. The CDR3 loop is CSASHSLAGVEQFF. The CDR3 coding sequence is TGCAGTGCTAGTCACAGTCTAGCGGGAGTCGAGCAGTTCTTC.

This clonotype was counted ten times or more. The chain is built from TRBV6-1 and TRBJ1-2; 9 nucleotides match TRBD1. The CDR3 loop spans 16 amino acids. V gave up 5 bases and J gave up 4 bases; unmatched junction bases: 11. CDR1 and CDR2 (germline): MNHNS, SASEGT. The CDR3 DNA follows: TGTGCCAGCAGTCCCACGGAACAGGGGGCTGGCTATGGCTACACCTTC. Amino acid sequence: CASSPTEQGAGYGYTF.

This clonotype appeared many times. V gene TRBV11-2 combines with J gene TRBJ1-2, with D uncertain. The V and J ends lost 0 bases and 2 bases respectively, with 16 bases between them. The CDR3 covers 17 residues. Germline CDR1 SGHAT, CDR2 FQNNGV. CDR3 in DNA: TGTGCCAGCAGCTTAGATTCCCGTGGAGCCCTAAACTATGGCTACACCTTC. Its translation is CASSLDSRGALNYGYTF.

This clonotype has ten or more counts. The chain carries TRBV3-1 and TRBJ1-3; D gene unclear. Looked up from germline, CDR1 is LGHDT and CDR2 is YNNKEL (reference sequence). Trimming stripped 1 base from V and 2 bases from J, with 12 bases between. This CDR3 has 16 amino acids. The CDR3 sequence is CASSQGARHTGNTIYF. The CDR3 nucleotides read TGTGCCAGCAGCCAAGGGGCGAGACACACTGGAAACACCATATATTTT.

In its sample, this clonotype ranks as medium-sized. J is TRBJ2-3 and V is TRBV30, with D possibly matching TRBD2 (6 bases). CDR3 length: 15 residues. The ends were cut back, 5 bases at V and 4 bases at J, with 19 bases in the middle. Germline V CDR1 and CDR2: GTSNPN, SVGIG (reference sequence). CDR3 amino acids: CAWSLGGGRSDTQYF. The CDR3 DNA reads TGTGCCTGGTCTCTCGGGGGAGGCCGCTCAGATACGCAGTATTTT. Variable domain in full (rest from reference TRBV30 and TRBJ2-3): SQTIHQWPATLVQPVGSPLSLECTVEGTSNPNLYWYRQAAGRGLQLLFYSVGIGQISSEVPQNLSASRPQDRQFILSSKKLLLSDSGFYLCAWSLGGGRSDTQYFGPGTRLTVL.

This clonotype was seen repeatedly, ten times or more. This chain links TRBV29-1 with TRBJ2-1, with TRBD1 matching over 7 bases. CDR1 and CDR2 (germline): SQVTM, ANQGSEA. With V trimmed by 1 base and J by 8 bases, 2 bases remained unmatched. The CDR3 covers 12 residues. CDR3 DNA: TGCAGCGTTGAAGTCCAGGGGGATGAGCAGTTCTTC. Encoded protein: CSVEVQGDEQFF.

As regards this clonotype: The likely explanation is a read error, given a far larger clone one base away. The V call is TRBV6-8, the J call TRBJ1-1; D not resolved. Germline values: CDR1 MNHGY, CDR2 SAAAGT. This CDR3 has 15 amino acids. This chain's CDR3 is CASSYSLRMNTEGFF. CDR3 bases: TGTGCCAGCAGTTACTCTTTACGAATGAACACTGAAGGTTTCTTT.

There are many counts of this clonotype. The chain couples TRBV7-2 to TRBJ2-1; 11 bases align to TRBD2. The CDR3 covers 16 residues. The germline CDR1 and CDR2 sequences are SGHTA and FQGNSA. After removal of 0 bases from V and 6 bases from J, the junction contained 4 bases not matched to a gene. The chain's CDR3 is CASSLAPLAGANEQFF. Here the CDR3 DNA reads TGTGCCAGCAGCTTAGCGCCACTAGCGGGAGCCAATGAGCAGTTCTTC.

By share of the sample, this clonotype is medium-sized. This chain connects TRBV20-1 to TRBJ1-2; tentatively, D is TRBD1 (5 bases). V lost 2 bases to trimming and J lost 0 bases, with 7 bases between them. Germline V CDR1 and CDR2: DFQATT, SNEGSKA (reference sequence). This CDR3 is built from 13 residues. For the CDR3, the DNA is TGCAGTGCTAGACAGGACACTAACTATGGCTACACCTTC. Protein: CSARQDTNYGYTF.

This clonotype has ten or more counts. This chain connects TRBV7-9 to TRBJ2-7, with 9 nucleotides matching TRBD1. The CDR3 extends over 15 amino acids. The germline CDR1 and CDR2 sequences are SEHNR and FQNEAQ (reference sequence). J was trimmed by 6 bases and V by 1 base; bases with no gene match: 7. In nucleotides, the CDR3 is TGTGCCAGCAGCTTAGTGGGACAGGGTTTCTTCGAGCAGTACTTC. Translated, it gives CASSLVGQGFFEQYF.

About this clonotype: The likely explanation is a read error, given a far larger clone one base away. The chain recombines TRBV18 with TRBJ2-1, with 9 nucleotides matching TRBD1. The length of the CDR3 is 12 residues. J gave up 10 bases and V 4 bases, and 2 bases lay outside the gene matches. The V gene's germline CDR1 is KGHSH and CDR2 LQKENI. The CDR3: CASSHTGGEQFF. The DNA of the CDR3 is TGTGCCAGCTCACATACAGGGGGCGAGCAGTTCTTC.

This clonotype has ten or more counts. The chain links TRBV20-1 to TRBJ2-5; D is unclear. The CDR3 covers 14 residues. V shed 2 bases and J shed 3 bases, with 13 bases lying between them. Germline CDR1 is DFQATT and CDR2 is SNEGSKA (reference sequence). DNA for the CDR3: TGCAGTGCTAGAAGGCGCCAGGTAGAAGAGACCCAGTACTTC. Residues: CSARRRQVEETQYF.

Details on this clonotype: This likely came from a read error, as a far larger clone is one base away. The chain recombines TRBV6-5 with TRBJ2-7; the D is unclear. V lost 7 bases, J lost 3 bases, and 16 bases lay in between. The CDR3 length is 14 residues. Germline V gives CDR1 MNHEY, CDR2 SVGAGI. CDR3 in amino acids: CASIPSVVGYEQYF. For the CDR3, the DNA is TGTGCCAGCATCCCCAGTGTTGTGGGCTACGAGCAGTACTTC.

The V call is TRBV20-1, the J call TRBJ1-6; D remains unclear. Per germline, CDR1 DFQATT and CDR2 SNEGSKA (reference sequence). V gave up 7 bases and J gave up 7 bases, with 11 bases separating them. The CDR3 covers 12 residues. Here the CDR3 DNA reads TGCAGTGACATGGTGGGCAATTCACCCCTCCACTTT. Residues: CSDMVGNSPLHF.

This clonotype was seen many times. The chain joins TRBV13 to TRBJ2-5; 13 bases are a match to TRBD2. CDR1 is PRHDT and CDR2 is FYEKMQ in the germline V gene (reference sequence). J lost 2 bases, V lost 4 bases, and 1 base had no gene match. The CDR3 runs 15 residues. CDR3 coding DNA: TGTGCCAGCAGCTCGGGACTAGCGGGACAAGAGACCCAGTACTTC. It is translated as CASSSGLAGQETQYF.

This clonotype is categorized as medium-sized. CDR3 DNA: TGTGCCAGCAGTCACCGGGGAAGGAAGGATACGCAGTATTTT. Protein sequence: CASSHRGRKDTQYF. The V gene is TRBV6-1, the J gene TRBJ2-3, with D tentatively TRBD2 (5 bases). The CDR3 has 14 amino acids. The ends were cut back, 5 bases at V and 6 bases at J, with 15 bases in the middle. Germline lookup yields CDR1 MNHNS and CDR2 SASEGT.

This clonotype rates as large. The chain links TRBV5-1 to TRBJ2-2; perhaps TRBD2 as D (7 bases). This CDR3 is 16 amino acids long. Germline V gene sequence: CDR1 SGHRS, CDR2 YFSETQ. V was cut by 0 bases and J by 7 bases, with 16 bases left in between. The CDR3: CASSLVTGASGGELFF. CDR3 DNA: TGCGCCAGCAGCTTGGTTACGGGGGCTAGCGGCGGGGAGCTGTTTTTT.

The J gene is TRBJ2-1, the V gene TRBV6-1; TRBD2 matches at 14 bases. After removal of 9 bases from V and 2 bases from J, the junction contained 27 bases not matched to a gene. Germline CDR1 is MNHNS and CDR2 is SASEGT. The CDR3 sequence is 23 residues long. CDR3 in amino acids: CARTPLDSFFGLAGGKTYNEQFF. The CDR3 DNA reads TGTGCCAGAACACCCCTAGACAGTTTTTTCGGACTAGCGGGAGGAAAGACCTACAATGAGCAGTTCTTC.

This clonotype was picked up many times. This chain connects TRBV4-1 to TRBJ2-2; TRBD2 matches at 8 bases. This CDR3 has 22 residues. J lost 3 bases, V lost 0 bases, and 21 bases had no gene match. Germline V lookup: CDR1 MGHRA, CDR2 YSYEKL. CDR3 amino acids: CASSQDLLISGIVSMDTGELFF. CDR3 bases: TGCGCCAGCAGCCAAGATTTGCTCATTAGCGGGATAGTTTCTATGGACACCGGGGAGCTGTTTTTT.